This is a list of T cell receptor beta chains from one sample in a study of cytomegalovirus exposure and HLA in healthy donors. Libraries were prepared by immunoSEQ multiplex PCR; TCRdb keeps only in-frame clonotypes and omits some of them. The sample totals approximately 140,000 clones; its top ten clones hold less than 3.5%. What was sequenced was PBMCs. The receptors originated from a man aged 35-49 years in good health and CMV-seronegative. Both conserved end residues are part of each CDR3. Fields, in order: V gene, J gene, CDR3 protein.

V: TRBV6-5; J: TRBJ1-1; CDR3: CASSYSTRDTEAFF
V: TRBV7-6; J: TRBJ2-3; CDR3: CASSSGLGGYTDTQYF
V: TRBV2; J: TRBJ1-2; CDR3: CASREGGGQGHGYTF
V: TRBV2; J: TRBJ2-5; CDR3: CASKIEETQYF
V: TRBV11-2; J: TRBJ1-3; CDR3: CASGPGQGHSGNTIYF
V: TRBV10-3; J: TRBJ1-2; CDR3: CAITRTGNYGYTF
V: TRBV7-9; J: TRBJ1-4; CDR3: CASSLGTRVGGKLFF
V: TRBV5-4; J: TRBJ2-7; CDR3: CASSLDRGYEQYF
V: TRBV11-1; J: TRBJ2-3; CDR3: CASSLGTSGDASTDTQYF
V: TRBV13; J: TRBJ2-5; CDR3: CASSPGLAGGLETQYF
V: TRBV29-1; J: TRBJ2-1; CDR3: CSVEDPFTGQGGKQFF
V: TRBV5-4; J: TRBJ2-1; CDR3: CASSSQGSSYNEQFF
V: TRBV4-3; J: TRBJ2-3; CDR3: CASSQDWKQRGDTQYF
V: TRBV4-1; J: TRBJ2-1; CDR3: CASSQEPSGGYNEQFF
V: TRBV18; J: TRBJ2-1; CDR3: CASSLRTGDDEQFF
V: TRBV4-3; J: TRBJ1-1; CDR3: CASSHPAGGEGTEAFF
V: TRBV12-5; J: TRBJ1-2; CDR3: CASAQLLTGSYGYTF
V: TRBV7-3; J: TRBJ1-6; CDR3: CASSHGVGTNSPLHF
V: TRBV19; J: TRBJ1-1; CDR3: CASNSRTGLNTEAFF
V: TRBV29-1; J: TRBJ1-3; CDR3: CSVRVLSGNTIYF
V: TRBV14; J: TRBJ1-6; CDR3: CASSLAGGDNSPLHF
V: TRBV29-1; J: TRBJ2-5; CDR3: CSVAGTSGGIQTQYF
V: TRBV5-1; J: TRBJ2-7; CDR3: CASSLGVGGAYEQYF
V: TRBV7-2; J: TRBJ2-5; CDR3: CASSLEDGVLETQYF
V: TRBV4-1; J: TRBJ1-5; CDR3: CASSQVFPGTGGQPQHF
V: TRBV10-3; J: TRBJ2-1; CDR3: CATRTDYNEQFF
V: TRBV10-3; J: TRBJ2-2; CDR3: CAISELPGLAGGPDTGELFF